These 27 T cell receptor beta chains share one sample of origin, sequenced in a study of blood T cell repertoires in COVID-19. TCRdb's table, derived via immunoSEQ multiplex PCR, lists solely in-frame clones and lacks some. The sample has about 130,000 clones; around four fifths are singletons. Sequencing input: peripheral blood. The receptors were gathered from a man of 80 years or more with COVID-19, enrolled during active disease.

This clone was seen just once. The chain couples TRBV28 to TRBJ1-5; 8 bases map to TRBD1. CDR1 and CDR2 (germline): MDHEN, SYDVKM. The CDR3 has 16 amino acids. The junction had 13 bases not matched to a gene; V was cut back by 8 bases and J by 4 bases. CDR3 loop: CASGTPGQGSNQPQHF. CDR3 bases: TGTGCCAGCGGAACCCCCGGACAGGGATCAAATCAGCCCCAGCATTTT.

In its sample, this clone was seen a few times. The chain recombines TRBV5-6 with TRBJ2-1, with 8 nucleotides matching TRBD1. This CDR3 is built from 16 residues. Per germline, CDR1 SGHDT and CDR2 YYEEEE. J gave up 4 bases and V 4 bases, and 10 bases lay outside the gene matches. The CDR3 region has the DNA TGTGCCAGCAGCGGATCAGGGGGCCTCCCGTACAATGAGCAGTTCTTC. It encodes CASSGSGGLPYNEQFF.

The CDR3 region is CASSPGTGHEQYF. CDR3 sequence (DNA): TGTGCCAGCAGCCCCGGGACAGGTCACGAGCAGTACTTC. This chain connects TRBV5-6 to TRBJ2-7; 8 positions agree with TRBD1. There are 13 residues in the CDR3. Germline V CDR1 and CDR2: SGHDT, YYEEEE. V lost 4 bases and J lost 5; bases outside the gene matches: 5. Supplemented by reference TRBV5-6 and TRBJ2-7, the full variable domain reads DAGVTQSPTHLIKTRGQQVTLRCSPKSGHDTVSWYQQALGQGPQFIFQYYEEEERQRGNFPDRFSGHQFPNYSSELNVNALLLGDSALYLCASSPGTGHEQYFGPGTRLTVT.

The J gene is TRBJ2-1, the V gene TRBV6-6; no reliable D call. V was shortened by 5 bases and J by 6 bases, with 26 bases between the two germline ends. This CDR3 contains 18 residues. CDR1 is MNHNY, CDR2 SVGAGI, per germline (reference sequence). The CDR3 sequence: CASSPSGSLTLILNEQFF. The DNA of the CDR3 is TGTGCCAGCAGTCCCTCCGGGTCCCTAACCCTAATCCTCAATGAGCAGTTCTTC.

This rearrangement joins TRBV19 to TRBJ2-5; TRBD1 matches 8 bases. The V gene's germline CDR1 is LNHDA and CDR2 SQIVND (reference sequence). This CDR3 region has 14 residues. Trimming took 6 bases from V and 2 from J; bases not matched to a gene: 5. The CDR3 DNA follows: TGTGCCAGTAGCAGGAGGGACAGGCAAGAGACCCAGTACTTC. It codes for CASSRRDRQETQYF.

This sequence joins TRBV6-5 and TRBJ1-2; the D is unclear. CDR3 length equals 15 residues. Germline V gene sequence: CDR1 MNHEY, CDR2 SVGAGI. Between the trimmed V and J ends, which lost 10 bases and 0 bases, there was a span of 18 bases. In DNA form, the CDR3 reads TGTGCCACCCATCGTGTTGGCCCAACTAACTATGGCTACACCTTC. Protein sequence: CATHRVGPTNYGYTF.

This rearrangement joins TRBV5-1 to TRBJ1-1; tentatively, D is TRBD1 (5 bases). This CDR3 is 16 amino acids long. Trimming cost V 2 bases and J 4 bases, with 18 bases left between them. Germline V gene sequence: CDR1 SGHRS, CDR2 YFSETQ. CDR3 in DNA: TGCGCCAGCAGCTTCAACCCATTGGACACGAGCACTGAAGCTTTCTTT. The encoded protein is CASSFNPLDTSTEAFF.

The chain is built from TRBV12-3 or TRBV12-4 and TRBJ2-5; 8 bases are shared with TRBD2. The CDR3 runs to 13 residues. The V gene end was trimmed by 4 bases and the J gene end by 7 bases; junction bases not matched to a gene: 5. The CDR3 reads CASSSRTSGTQYF. CDR3 sequence (DNA): TGTGCCAGCAGTTCCCGAACTAGCGGGACCCAGTACTTC.

The chain carries TRBV3-1 (or the pseudogene TRBV3-2) and TRBJ2-2, with no clear D. The CDR3 sequence is 12 residues long. V lost 4 bases and J lost 7, with 7 bases in between. The V gene's germline CDR1 is LGHDT and CDR2 YNNKEL (reference sequence). CDR3 nucleotide sequence: TGTGCCAGCAGCCCACAGTACGGGGAGCTGTTTTTT. Translating gives CASSPQYGELFF.

This clone was seen once. The CDR3 DNA follows: TGTGCCTGGAGTCGGTCAACTGGAAACACCATATATTTT. It specifies CAWSRSTGNTIYF. The V and J genes are TRBV30 and TRBJ1-3; D unclear. The V end lost 2 bases, the J end lost 2 bases, and 7 bases lay between the germline ends. Germline CDR1 is GTSNPN and CDR2 is SVGIG (reference sequence). The CDR3 runs 13 residues.

This chain uses TRBV5-3 with TRBJ1-6, with unresolved D. TRBV5-3 is placed among ORFs of uncertain function. The CDR3 is made up of 17 amino acids. Trimming cost V 4 bases and J 0 bases, with 14 bases left between them. In DNA form, the CDR3 reads TGTGCCAGAAGCGCCGAACAGCATAGCTCCTATAATTCACCCCTCCACTTT. Amino acid sequence: CARSAEQHSSYNSPLHF.

This sequence joins TRBV4-3 and TRBJ2-1; D is possibly TRBD2 (6 bases). Trimming removed 4 bases at V and 4 bases at J, with 14 bases between. Germline CDR1 and CDR2: LGHNA and YSLEER. The CDR3 length is 15 residues. CDR3 sequence (DNA): TGCGCCAGCAGCCTAGGCCTAGCGACTTACAATGAGCAGTTCTTC. Encoded protein: CASSLGLATYNEQFF.

This chain uses TRBV7-2 with TRBJ2-1; TRBD2 matches at 10 bases. J gave up 7 bases and V 6 bases, and 9 bases lay outside the gene matches. CDR1 is SGHTA, CDR2 FQGNSA, per germline. The CDR3 extends over 15 amino acids. Here the CDR3 DNA reads TGTGCCAGCAGTGCCGGGACTAGCGTCAGAAATGAGCAGTTCTTC. This codes for CASSAGTSVRNEQFF.

J is TRBJ2-5 and V is TRBV18; D perhaps matches TRBD2 (6 bases). The ends were cut back, 2 bases at V and 5 bases at J, with 12 bases in the middle. CDR1 KGHSH and CDR2 LQKENI come from the germline V gene. The CDR3 extends over 14 amino acids. This chain's CDR3 is CASSPYGGTETQYF. The CDR3 nucleotides read TGTGCCAGCTCACCATATGGCGGGACGGAGACCCAGTACTTC.

This chain connects TRBV5-7 to TRBJ2-1, with TRBD1 matching 7 bases. TRBV5-7 is reported as an ORF; its role is uncertain. The junction had 12 bases not matched to a gene; V was cut back by 4 bases and J by 5 bases. The CDR3 extends over 16 amino acids. CDR3 sequence reads: CASSHPGTVLNNEQFF. DNA of the CDR3: TGTGCCAGCAGCCACCCCGGGACAGTCCTCAACAATGAGCAGTTCTTC.

This clone came up once. This chain uses TRBV3-1 (or the pseudogene TRBV3-2) with TRBJ2-5, with 7 positions matching TRBD2. Germline-derived CDR1 and CDR2 are LGHDT and YNNKEL (reference sequence). V was clipped by 2 bases and J by 1 base; unmatched bases: 10. There are 17 residues in the CDR3. The CDR3: CASSQRGTWGGQETQYF. The CDR3 bases are TGTGCCAGCAGCCAAAGGGGCACCTGGGGGGGCCAAGAGACCCAGTACTTC.

The chain couples TRBV18 to TRBJ2-3, with D possibly being TRBD2 (5 bases). The CDR3 loop spans 14 amino acids. The V and J ends lost 2 bases and 5 bases respectively, with 11 bases between them. Germline V lookup: CDR1 KGHSH, CDR2 LQKENI. CDR3: CASSPASGKDTQYF. As DNA, the CDR3 is TGTGCCAGCTCACCAGCCAGCGGAAAAGATACGCAGTATTTT.

The V call is TRBV2, the J call TRBJ2-7, with 10 bases identical to TRBD2. CDR1 is SNHLY and CDR2 is FYNNEI in the germline V gene. V lost 6 bases, J lost 5 bases, and 7 bases stayed unmatched. CDR3 length: 14 residues. Written as DNA, the CDR3 is TGTGCCAGCAGGGCTAGCGGGAGCGTCGACGAGCAGTACTTC. Amino acids: CASRASGSVDEQYF.

This chain links TRBV24-1 with TRBJ1-1; D remains unclear. Looked up from germline, CDR1 is KGHDR and CDR2 is SFDVKD. Between the trimmed V and J ends, which lost 6 bases and 7 bases, there was a span of 8 bases. The CDR3 extends over 11 amino acids. In DNA form, the CDR3 reads TGTGCCACCAGTTGGTTCGGTGAAGCTTTCTTT. Translating it yields CATSWFGEAFF.

The V call is TRBV7-8, the J call TRBJ2-3; the D is unclear. Germline-derived CDR1 and CDR2 are SGHVS and FQNEAQ. The CDR3 loop spans 14 amino acids. Trimming stripped 1 base from V and 0 bases from J, with 5 bases between. The CDR3 spells CASSLDSSTDTQYF. The DNA for the CDR3 is TGTGCCAGCAGCTTAGATAGTAGCACAGATACGCAGTATTTT.

This clone was seen a handful of times. The J gene is TRBJ1-1, the V gene TRBV1; TRBD1 is the table's D call, not checked against the DNA. TRBV1 is tagged as a pseudogene. This CDR3 is built from 16 residues. CDR3 sequence reads: CTSSPRPVSQGTEAFF. CDR3 nucleotides: TGCACCAGCAGCCCAAGGCCGGTCTCCCAGGGGACTGAAGCTTTCTTT.

The chain uses TRBV24-1 and TRBJ2-7; the match to TRBD2 covers 10 bases. The CDR3 spans 14 residues. The germline V gene encodes CDR1 KGHDR and CDR2 SFDVKD. J gave up 4 bases and V 7 bases, and 6 bases lay outside the gene matches. CDR3 sequence reads: CATRRAGGPYEQYF. The CDR3 DNA reads as TGTGCCACCAGGAGAGCGGGAGGGCCATACGAGCAGTACTTC.

This clone was recorded only once. The rearrangement joins TRBV18 to TRBJ2-1; TRBD2 matches at 10 bases. This CDR3 comprises 15 residues. From germline, CDR1 is KGHSH and CDR2 LQKENI. After removal of 2 bases from V and 8 bases from J, the junction contained 6 bases not matched to a gene. The CDR3 loop is CASSPRSGRADEQFF. Here the CDR3 DNA reads TGTGCCAGCTCACCAAGAAGCGGGAGGGCCGATGAGCAGTTCTTC.

The chain has TRBV18 and TRBJ2-2; maybe TRBD1 (6 bases). This CDR3 region has 15 residues. Germline values: CDR1 KGHSH, CDR2 LQKENI. Trimming stripped 4 bases from V and 2 bases from J, with 11 bases between. The CDR3 sequence: CASSLGHANTGELFF. The CDR3 DNA follows: TGTGCCAGCTCACTGGGACACGCTAACACCGGGGAGCTGTTTTTT.

Comments on this clone: One end of the junction varies from germline; a read error may be responsible. The chain combines TRBV28 with TRBJ2-7, with D possibly TRBD1 on 5 matching bases. There are 13 residues in the CDR3. The germline V gene encodes CDR1 MDHEN and CDR2 SYDVKM. The CDR3 DNA reads as TGTGCCAGCAGTTTATATGTACAGGCCTTCCAGGTCTTC. Residues: CASSLYVQAFQVF.

This chain joins TRBV5-1 and TRBJ2-1; 9 bases are shared with TRBD1. V was clipped by 4 bases and J by 7 bases; unmatched bases: 6. The CDR3 consists of 14 residues. Looked up from germline, CDR1 is SGHRS and CDR2 is YFSETQ. The CDR3 sequence: CASSQGQGINEQFF. DNA of the CDR3: TGCGCCAGCAGCCAAGGACAGGGGATAAATGAGCAGTTCTTC.

CDR3 sequence: CAISEWRASTVDTGELFF. The CDR3 DNA follows: TGTGCCATCAGTGAGTGGAGGGCCTCTACGGTCGACACCGGGGAGCTGTTTTTT. V usage is TRBV10-3 and J usage is TRBJ2-2; the D gene is possibly TRBD2 (6 bases). CDR1 is ENHRY, CDR2 SYGVKD, per germline. This CDR3 has 18 residues. V was trimmed by 1 base and J by 3 bases, leaving 18 bases between them.